A single sample gave rise to the 27 T cell receptor beta chains below, sequenced in a study of CD8 T cells in ankylosing spondylitis. One entry per CDR3 protein results from TCRdb running MiXCR on the 5' RACE reads. Among fewer than 350,000 distinct CDR3 sequences listed, more than 9% were seen once. Material: blood, either unsorted or a sorted T cell fraction (not recorded which). The source is a female donor with ankylosing spondylitis or in good health (not recorded which).

In its sample, this clonotype was seen many times. V gene TRBV20-1 combines with J gene TRBJ2-3; D not resolved. V was cut by 3 bases and J by 3 bases, with 16 bases left in between. The germline V gene has CDR1 DFQATT and CDR2 SNEGSKA (reference sequence). The CDR3 contains 15 residues. CDR3 in amino acids: CSARQAQRLTDTQYF. The DNA of the CDR3 is TGCAGTGCTAGGCAGGCGCAGCGTCTGACAGATACGCAGTATTTT.

This clonotype was observed a handful of times. The junction departs from the called germline gene at one end, perhaps through a read error. The chain links TRBV20-1 to TRBJ1-2, with TRBD1 identical over 9 bases. CDR1 and CDR2 (germline): DFQATT, SNEGSKA (reference sequence). The length of the CDR3 is 16 residues. CDR3 bases: TGCTGTGCTTATGGGCCTAAGGGACAGGGAGTTGCTGGCTACACCTTC. Its translation is CCAYGPKGQGVAGYTF.

In DNA, the CDR3 is TGTGCCAGCGGGCGGGAAGAGACCCAGTACTTC. Its translation: CASGREETQYF. This sequence joins TRBV27 and TRBJ2-5; perhaps TRBD2 as D (5 bases). The CDR3 runs 11 residues. The germline V gene has CDR1 MNHEY and CDR2 SMNVEV (reference sequence). V was shortened by 8 bases and J by 3 bases, with 7 bases between the two germline ends.

The V gene is TRBV5-1, the J gene TRBJ2-3, with 11 nucleotides matching TRBD2. CDR1 and CDR2 from the germline V gene are SGHRS and YFSETQ. V shed 0 bases and J 0 bases; nucleotides not matched to a gene: 9. The CDR3 spans 19 residues. CDR3 loop: CASSLAPSGGLTSTDTQYF. In DNA form, the CDR3 reads TGCGCCAGCAGCTTGGCCCCTAGCGGGGGGTTAACTAGCACAGATACGCAGTATTTT.

This clonotype was observed at least ten times. V usage is TRBV7-9 and J usage is TRBJ1-6; the match to TRBD1 covers 8 bases. The CDR3 is 13 residues long. From germline, CDR1 is SEHNR and CDR2 FQNEAQ (reference sequence). The V gene end was trimmed by 4 bases and the J gene end by 8 bases; junction bases not matched to a gene: 1. The CDR3 nucleotides are TGTGCCAGCAGCTCACAGGGGGATTCACCCCTCCACTTT. Translation gives CASSSQGDSPLHF.

This chain links TRBV3-1 with TRBJ1-1; weak D call: TRBD1 (6 bases). The CDR3 length is 17 residues. CDR1 and CDR2 from the germline V gene are LGHDT and YNNKEL (reference sequence). V was pared by 0 bases and J by 2 bases, with 16 bases between. In nucleotides, the CDR3 is TGTGCCAGCAGCCAAGATCTAACCGGGACAAGAAACACTGAAGCTTTCTTT. Amino acids: CASSQDLTGTRNTEAFF.

The chain employs TRBV25-1 and TRBJ2-2; TRBD2 matches at 9 bases. Germline loops: CDR1 MGHDK, CDR2 SYGVNS. Trimming at V came to 6 bases and at J to 7 bases, leaving 9 bases not matched to a gene. The CDR3 extends over 15 amino acids. This CDR3 is CASRTGTSHNGELFF. For the CDR3, the DNA is TGTGCCAGCAGAACCGGGACTAGCCACAACGGGGAGCTGTTTTTT. The full variable domain, completed using reference TRBV25-1 and TRBJ2-2, is EADIYQTPRYLVIGTGKKITLECSQTMGHDKMYWYQQDPGMELHLIHYSYGVNSTEKGDLSSESTVSRIRTEHFPLTLESARPSHTSQYLCASRTGTSHNGELFFGEGSRLTVL.

At least ten counts were recorded for this clonotype. V and J are TRBV5-1 and TRBJ1-1; maybe TRBD1 (6 bases). The germline V and J ends were trimmed by 2 bases and 1 base, with 9 bases remaining between them. The CDR3 totals 14 residues. The germline CDR1 and CDR2 sequences are SGHRS and YFSETQ. For the CDR3, the DNA is TGCGCCAGCAGCTTAGGGGGAAGGAACACTGAAGCTTTCTTT. This translates into CASSLGGRNTEAFF.

This clonotype occurred many times. The chain recombines TRBV7-2 with TRBJ1-5, with a possible D match to TRBD1 (6 bases). Germline CDR1 is SGHTA and CDR2 is FQGNSA. The CDR3 loop spans 16 amino acids. V was clipped by 1 base and J by 3 bases, with 13 bases between them. The CDR3 region is CASSLDAGAINQPQHF. In DNA form, the CDR3 reads TGTGCCAGCAGCTTAGATGCAGGGGCAATCAATCAGCCCCAGCATTTT.

There are many counts of this clonotype. The chain combines TRBV29-1 with TRBJ1-3; possibly TRBD1 for D (6 bases). Trimming removed 6 bases from V and 2 bases from J, with 17 bases in between. The CDR3 is 15 residues long. CDR1 is SQVTM and CDR2 is ANQGSEA in the germline V gene. CDR3 protein: CSVHTPGTTGNTIYF. CDR3 coding DNA: TGCAGCGTCCATACTCCCGGGACAACTGGAAACACCATATATTTT.

This clonotype was seen a handful of times. The chain combines TRBV27 with TRBJ2-5; D is undetermined. Per the germline V gene, CDR1 is MNHEY and CDR2 is SMNVEV (reference sequence). The CDR3 covers 13 residues. Trimming stripped 2 bases from V and 5 bases from J, with 9 bases between. For the CDR3, the DNA is TGTGCCAGCAGTTTAGCGAACTGGGAGACCCAGTACTTC. As protein: CASSLANWETQYF.

This clonotype has at least ten counts. The chain links TRBV6-5 to TRBJ1-2; D is uncertain. The CDR3 has 12 residues. Germline CDR1 and CDR2: MNHEY and SVGAGI. Trimming stripped 7 bases from V and 8 bases from J, with 14 bases between. The CDR3 here is CASNGRTGGYTF. DNA of the CDR3: TGTGCCAGCAACGGACGGACGGGGGGCTACACCTTC.

This clonotype appeared a single time. The chain has TRBV12-3 or TRBV12-4 and TRBJ1-5; 7 bases map to TRBD1. The CDR3 sequence is 16 residues long. V lost 7 bases to trimming and J lost 6 bases; unmatched junction nucleotides: 15. The CDR3 loop is CASTLSTGWAGQPQHF. The CDR3 region has the DNA TGTGCCAGCACCCTATCGACAGGGTGGGCTGGTCAGCCCCAGCATTTT.

Ten or more counts support this clonotype. V usage is TRBV28 and J usage is TRBJ1-1, with D tentatively TRBD1 (6 bases). V dropped 4 bases and J dropped 7 bases, with 19 bases sitting between them. Germline V gives CDR1 MDHEN, CDR2 SYDVKM. This CDR3 region has 15 residues. CDR3 nucleotide sequence: TGTGCCAGCAGTTCCCAGGGGTCAAGGGGAGTTGAAGCTTTCTTT. Protein sequence: CASSSQGSRGVEAFF.

The CDR3 region has the DNA TGCAGTGCTAGCGGGAGGGTCTCCTACAATGAGCAGTTCTTC. Protein: CSASGRVSYNEQFF. The chain combines TRBV20-1 with TRBJ2-1; 8 bases fit TRBD2. Per germline, CDR1 DFQATT and CDR2 SNEGSKA (reference sequence). This CDR3 spans 14 amino acids. J was trimmed by 0 bases and V by 3 bases; bases with no gene match: 1.

This clonotype showed up just a few times. The chain links TRBV29-1 to TRBJ1-2; D is uncertain. Germline V gives CDR1 SQVTM, CDR2 ANQGSEA. The CDR3 runs 13 residues. Trimming cost V 4 bases and J 6 bases, with 15 bases left between them. As DNA, the CDR3 is TGCAGCGTTGGCCCACGGCCAGAAGATGGCTACACCTTC. This codes for CSVGPRPEDGYTF.

This clonotype has ten or more counts. This chain uses TRBV7-9 with TRBJ1-1; no firm D call. Germline CDR1 is SEHNR and CDR2 is FQNEAQ (reference sequence). V lost 4 bases and J 0 bases, leaving 12 bases between the germline ends. The CDR3 is 15 residues long. The chain's CDR3 is CASSYAGVMNTEAFF. DNA for the CDR3: TGTGCCAGCAGCTACGCCGGGGTAATGAACACTGAAGCTTTCTTT.

This clonotype occurred many times. This rearrangement joins TRBV27 to TRBJ2-1, with D unclear. This CDR3 contains 12 residues. CDR1 is MNHEY, CDR2 SMNVEV, per germline (reference sequence). Trimming shortened V by 0 bases and J by 10 bases, and 7 bases separated the two germline ends. CDR3 sequence (DNA): TGTGCCAGCAGTTTATCAGGGCGCGAGCAGTTCTTC. It translates to CASSLSGREQFF.

This rearrangement joins TRBV12-3 or TRBV12-4 to TRBJ2-1; 7 bases map to TRBD2. The ends lost 8 bases at V and 7 bases at J; junction bases unmatched: 8. CDR3 length: 13 residues. The CDR3 DNA follows: TGTGCCAGCGGCAGCGGGGTGTGGAATGAGCAGTTCTTC. Translating it yields CASGSGVWNEQFF.

V gene TRBV5-1 combines with J gene TRBJ1-6, with D possibly being TRBD1 (5 bases). In germline, CDR1 is SGHRS, CDR2 YFSETQ. V lost 6 bases and J lost 6, with 16 bases in between. This CDR3 comprises 15 residues. CDR3: CASTLLGQVNSPLHF. The CDR3 nucleotides are TGCGCCAGCACCTTACTCGGACAAGTTAATTCACCCCTCCACTTT. Together with reference TRBV5-1 and TRBJ1-6, the CDR3 gives the full variable domain: KAGVTQTPRYLIKTRGQQVTLSCSPISGHRSVSWYQQTPGQGLQFLFEYFSETQRNKGNFPGRFSGRQFSNSRSEMNVSTLELGDSALYLCASTLLGQVNSPLHFGNGTRLTVT.

This clonotype was picked up many times. This chain joins TRBV29-1 and TRBJ2-3, with D unresolved. The V end lost 7 bases, the J end lost 3 bases, and 17 bases lay between the germline ends. The germline V gene has CDR1 SQVTM and CDR2 ANQGSEA. The CDR3 contains 14 residues. The CDR3 spells CSARTGGATDTQYF. CDR3 DNA: TGCAGCGCCAGGACGGGCGGCGCTACAGATACGCAGTATTTT.

J is TRBJ2-2 and V is TRBV11-2, with 7 bases lining up with TRBD2. CDR1 and CDR2 from the germline V gene are SGHAT and FQNNGV. This CDR3 spans 18 amino acids. J was trimmed by 2 bases and V by 1 base; bases with no gene match: 10. CDR3 protein: CASSLGTRVSANTGELFF. The CDR3, as DNA: TGTGCCAGCAGCTTAGGGACTAGAGTCAGTGCTAACACCGGGGAGCTGTTTTTT.

This clonotype has at least ten counts. The chain recombines TRBV28 with TRBJ2-2; 8 positions agree with TRBD1. The V and J ends lost 5 bases and 4 bases, in that order; junction bases with no gene match: 6. Germline V CDR1 and CDR2: MDHEN, SYDVKM. The CDR3 extends over 15 amino acids. The CDR3 DNA reads TGTGCCAGCAGTCCGGGACAGGAGTTCACCGGGGAGCTGTTTTTT. Translated, it gives CASSPGQEFTGELFF. Full variable domain (missing parts from reference TRBV28 and TRBJ2-2): DVKVTQSSRYLVKRTGEKVFLECVQDMDHENMFWYRQDPGLGLRLIYFSYDVKMKEKGDIPEGYSVSREKKERFSLILESASTNQTSMYLCASSPGQEFTGELFFGEGSRLTVL.

This clonotype was seen many times. The J gene is TRBJ2-5, the V gene TRBV27; 14 bases are a match to TRBD2. The CDR3 is made up of 16 amino acids. V gave up 5 bases and J gave up 1 base; unmatched junction bases: 3. Germline V gene data show CDR1 as MNHEY and CDR2 as SMNVEV (reference sequence). CDR3 in DNA: TGTGCCAGCAGTGGGGGACTAGCGGGAGCCCAAGAGACCCAGTACTTC. Translated, it gives CASSGGLAGAQETQYF.

This clonotype was picked up many times. V usage is TRBV28 and J usage is TRBJ2-1; D is undetermined. The CDR3 extends over 11 amino acids. V lost 10 bases and J 8 bases, leaving 12 bases between the germline ends. The germline V gene encodes CDR1 MDHEN and CDR2 SYDVKM. CDR3 nucleotide sequence: TGTGCCACTGGGGTTTGGGATGAGCAGTTCTTC. It yields the protein CATGVWDEQFF.

The DNA of the CDR3 is TGCAGCGCTAGAGACGCGATCCGCGGGATTTTGGACAATGAGCAGTTCTTC. It is translated as CSARDAIRGILDNEQFF. This chain uses TRBV29-1 with TRBJ2-1; TRBD2 is a possible D gene (6 bases). Trimming took off 7 bases at V and 5 bases at J, with 27 bases between the two ends. Germline V gives CDR1 SQVTM, CDR2 ANQGSEA. CDR3 size: 17 residues.

This clonotype was found many times. V is TRBV5-1 and J is TRBJ2-5; D call uncertain. The CDR3 length is 14 residues. With 0 bases removed from V and 0 bases from J, the gap between germline ends came to 6 bases. In germline, CDR1 is SGHRS, CDR2 YFSETQ. CDR3 coding DNA: TGCGCCAGCAGCTTGGTAAGGGACCAAGAGACCCAGTACTTC. It encodes CASSLVRDQETQYF.